This record covers a single TCR beta chain. This entry is derived from a study of cytomegalovirus exposure and HLA in healthy donors. The CDR3 spans 12 residues. With 2 bases removed from V and 2 bases from J, the gap between germline ends came to 3 bases. CDR1 and CDR2 from the germline V gene are SQVTM and ANQGSEA. This PCR relied on a set of 60 Vbeta primers and 13 Jbeta primers. Clones were read by immunoSEQ multiplex PCR, and TCRdb kept only the in-frame ones, dropping some. The sample lists about 91,000 clones, 64% seen once, with roughly 2.5% in the top ten. Sequenced material: PBMCs. V is TRBV29-1 and J is TRBJ2-2; no clear D. This sequence originates from a human donor in good health. This CDR3 reads CSVELNTGELFF. The CDR3 bases are TGCAGCGTTGAACTCAACACCGGGGAGCTGTTTTTT.